This T cell receptor beta chain was identified in a study of T cell changes during pregnancy in multiple sclerosis (dated by TCRdb to the late 2010s). The study in broad terms: The study examined how the T cell repertoire changed over the course of pregnancy in women with multiple sclerosis.

Concerning this clone itself: Its target antigen remains unknown. No base quality values were provided; no much bigger clone lies one nucleotide off.

At the junction V is shortened by 4 bases and J by 4 bases, with 5 bases in between. The CDR1 and CDR2 encoded by the germline V gene are MNHEY and SVGAGI. CDR3 length: 12 amino acids, cysteine to phenylalanine. The CDR3 DNA has 36 bases and is translated from base 1. Receptor amplification or capture employed the immunoSEQ multiplex PCR assay. TCRdb provides this immuneACCESS table in a form limited to in-frame rearrangements. Some clones are lacking; in checked studies, under half of them reflect an unresolved V gene, and why the rest are absent is not known. This sample comprises approximately 52,000 clones, 85% to 95% of them detected only once. The ten largest make up 0.9% to 1% of the sample.

This receptor chain uses TRBV6-5 and TRBJ2-1; there is no confident call for the D gene. Sequencing was performed on CD4+ T cells from peripheral blood mononuclear cells, taken in the second trimester of pregnancy. The source is a female donor in good health, enrolled as a control in a pregnancy study. The bases are TGTGCCAGCAGTTTCAGATACAATGAGCAGTTCTTC. This yields the protein CASSFRYNEQFF.